The 25 T cell receptor beta chains reported below all come from one sample, sequenced in a study of graft-versus-host responses after intestinal transplantation (dated by TCRdb to the early 2020s). Library prep was done by the immunoSEQ multiplex PCR assay. Held by TCRdb, this immuneACCESS table contains in-frame sequences only and omits some clones. Under half of the omission traces to an unresolved V gene where checked; the cause of the rest is unknown. Across this sample there are tens of thousands of clones, with approximately 93% seen only once. Together, the top ten hold about 0.49% of the sample. The sample consisted of PBMCs, taken 156 days after intestinal transplant. These receptor sequences come from a human patient who received an intestinal transplant, so some T cells may come from the graft donor.

This chain connects TRBV6-8 to TRBJ2-5; 7 nucleotides align to TRBD1. CDR1 MNHGY and CDR2 SAAAGT come from the germline V gene. Trimming took 6 bases from V and 5 from J; bases not matched to a gene: 18. The CDR3 is 17 amino acids. The CDR3 region is CASSPPGQPPGGETQYF. The CDR3 coding sequence is TGTGCCAGCAGCCCACCGGGACAGCCGCCCGGTGGGGAGACCCAGTACTTC.

This clone has just one count. The gene calls are TRBV6-6 and TRBJ2-5; a possible D gene is TRBD1 (5 bases). Germline CDR1 is MNHNY and CDR2 is SVGAGI (reference sequence). There are 15 residues in the CDR3. V lost 2 bases and J lost 2, with 12 bases in between. CDR3 region: CASSYPRGGQETQYF. In nucleotides, the CDR3 is TGTGCCAGCAGTTACCCAAGGGGTGGGCAAGAGACCCAGTACTTC.

This chain links TRBV27 with TRBJ1-2; D not certain. There are 13 residues in the CDR3. V lost 3 bases, J lost 2 bases, and 7 bases lay in between. The V gene's germline CDR1 is MNHEY and CDR2 SMNVEV (reference sequence). The CDR3 spells CASSFKSNYGYTF. CDR3 nucleotide sequence: TGTGCCAGCAGTTTCAAGAGCAACTATGGCTACACCTTC.

The V gene is TRBV29-1, the J gene TRBJ1-2; 10 bases match TRBD1. The CDR3 spans 16 residues. In germline, CDR1 is SQVTM, CDR2 ANQGSEA. Unmatched junction bases numbered 19, after V lost 7 bases and J lost 8 bases. DNA for the CDR3: TGCAGCGCCTTACTCCCCAACCCGGGACAGGGGTACGGCTACACCTTC. It yields the protein CSALLPNPGQGYGYTF.

V and J are TRBV19 and TRBJ2-5; D is ambiguous. There are 14 residues in the CDR3. V was cut by 5 bases and J by 5 bases, with 15 bases left in between. Germline CDR1 and CDR2: LNHDA and SQIVND (reference sequence). In DNA, the CDR3 is TGTGCCAGTAGTGAAGGACGAAAATGGGAGACCCAGTACTTC. It is translated as CASSEGRKWETQYF.

CDR3 sequence: CASSKLVAYEQYF. The DNA of the CDR3 is TGTGCCAGTAGTAAACTAGTGGCCTACGAGCAGTACTTC. The chain links TRBV19 to TRBJ2-7; D might be TRBD2 (5 bases). Germline V gene sequence: CDR1 LNHDA, CDR2 SQIVND (reference sequence). Between the trimmed V and J ends, which lost 4 bases and 2 bases, there was a span of 9 bases. The length of the CDR3 is 13 residues.

This clone was found once. The genes are TRBV19 and TRBJ1-2; 7 nucleotides line up with TRBD1. CDR3 length equals 12 residues. V shed 7 bases and J 9 bases; nucleotides not matched to a gene: 8. From germline, CDR1 is LNHDA and CDR2 SQIVND (reference sequence). CDR3 protein: CASTLDRESYTF. CDR3 nucleotides: TGTGCCAGTACCTTAGACAGGGAAAGCTACACCTTC.

The chain couples TRBV2 to TRBJ2-4; 16 bases match TRBD2. Losses at the gene ends were 4 bases for V and 0 bases for J; bases not matched to a gene: 9. Germline V lookup: CDR1 SNHLY, CDR2 FYNNEI. The CDR3 contains 20 residues. In nucleotides, the CDR3 is TGTGCCAGCAGTGTTGTGTTGGGGACTAGCGGGAGGGGAGCCAAAAACATTCAGTACTTC. Its translation is CASSVVLGTSGRGAKNIQYF.

The rearrangement links TRBV4-1 to TRBJ2-7, with 10 positions matching TRBD2. The length of the CDR3 is 16 residues. CDR1 and CDR2 from the germline V gene are MGHRA and YSYEKL. J lost 1 base, V lost 1 base, and 4 bases had no gene match. The DNA of the CDR3 is TGCGCCAGCAGCCAAGGGGCTAGCGGGAGTTCCTACGAGCAGTACTTC. Its translation: CASSQGASGSSYEQYF.

CDR3 DNA sequence: TGTGCCAGCGGGTCAGGACAGGGCTGGTACGAGCAGTACTTC. Its protein is CASGSGQGWYEQYF. This rearrangement joins TRBV7-8 to TRBJ2-7, with 8 bases that match TRBD1. The junction had 10 bases not matched to a gene; V was cut back by 8 bases and J by 4 bases. The V gene's germline CDR1 is SGHVS and CDR2 FQNEAQ. This CDR3 comprises 14 residues.

The chain joins TRBV30 to TRBJ1-5; no firm D call. Trimming took 2 bases from V and 0 from J, leaving 5 bases between them. The CDR3 sequence is 13 residues long. Germline CDR1 reads GTSNPN; CDR2 reads SVGIG (reference sequence). CDR3 loop: CAWSIHSNQPQHF. CDR3 sequence (DNA): TGTGCCTGGAGTATTCATAGCAATCAGCCCCAGCATTTT.

The chain links TRBV7-9 to TRBJ2-3, with 10 bases lining up with TRBD2. Germline V gene sequence: CDR1 SEHNR, CDR2 FQNEAQ (reference sequence). The V and J ends lost 8 bases and 4 bases, in that order; junction bases with no gene match: 6. This CDR3 has 14 amino acids. The CDR3 DNA reads TGTGCCAGCTCCCTAGCGGGAGCATCAGATACGCAGTATTTT. It yields the protein CASSLAGASDTQYF.

The rearrangement joins TRBV2 to TRBJ2-7; D remains unclear. Germline V CDR1 and CDR2: SNHLY, FYNNEI. V dropped 6 bases and J dropped 5 bases, with 5 bases sitting between them. This CDR3 has 10 amino acids. Here the CDR3 DNA reads TGTGCCAGCAGGAGTAACGAGCAGTACTTC. Its protein is CASRSNEQYF.

V gene TRBV6-5 combines with J gene TRBJ2-3; the D gene is possibly TRBD2 (5 bases). The CDR3 has 14 residues. The V gene's germline CDR1 is MNHEY and CDR2 SVGAGI. Trimming stripped 4 bases from V and 3 bases from J, with 11 bases between. The chain's CDR3 is CASSLDWSTDTQYF. CDR3 nucleotide sequence: TGTGCCAGCAGTTTGGACTGGTCGACAGATACGCAGTATTTT.

The chain combines TRBV28 with TRBJ2-5; 8 positions agree with TRBD1. The V gene's germline CDR1 is MDHEN and CDR2 SYDVKM. This CDR3 comprises 13 residues. J was trimmed by 4 bases and V by 2 bases; bases with no gene match: 0. This chain's CDR3 is CASSLDRGETQYF. For the CDR3, the DNA is TGTGCCAGCAGTTTAGACAGGGGAGAGACCCAGTACTTC. Based on the CDR3 plus reference TRBV28 and TRBJ2-5, the full variable domain is DVKVTQSSRYLVKRTGEKVFLECVQDMDHENMFWYRQDPGLGLRLIYFSYDVKMKEKGDIPEGYSVSREKKERFSLILESASTNQTSMYLCASSLDRGETQYFGPGTRLLVL.

This clone was counted a few times. The chain employs TRBV27 and TRBJ2-1, with 12 positions matching TRBD2. The trim removed 0 bases at V and 0 bases at J, leaving 0 bases unmatched. CDR1 and CDR2 (germline): MNHEY, SMNVEV (reference sequence). This CDR3 is 17 amino acids long. CDR3 nucleotides: TGTGCCAGCAGTTTATCGACTAGCGGGAGCTCCTACAATGAGCAGTTCTTC. It codes for CASSLSTSGSSYNEQFF.

This rearrangement joins TRBV6-4 to TRBJ1-1; possibly TRBD1 for D (5 bases). The CDR3 sequence is 14 residues long. CDR1 and CDR2 from the germline V gene are MRHNA and SNTAGT. V was shortened by 4 bases and J by 5 bases, with 14 bases between the two germline ends. CDR3 sequence reads: CASSAYGGGTEAFF. The CDR3 DNA sequence: TGTGCCAGCAGTGCGTACGGGGGGGGGACTGAAGCTTTCTTT.

V and J are TRBV4-1 and TRBJ1-6, with D tentatively TRBD1 (6 bases). The CDR3 contains 16 residues. Trimming left V 0 bases short and J 0 bases short, with 6 bases between. CDR1 is MGHRA, CDR2 YSYEKL, per germline. The CDR3 loop reads CASSQEGGSYNSPLHF. The CDR3 coding sequence is TGCGCCAGCAGCCAAGAAGGGGGCTCCTATAATTCACCCCTCCACTTT.

The gene calls are TRBV4-3 and TRBJ1-4; D may be TRBD1 (5 bases). Trimming took 5 bases from V and 4 from J, leaving 14 bases between them. The length of the CDR3 is 15 residues. Germline assignment: CDR1 LGHNA and CDR2 YSLEER. The CDR3 protein is CASSDAGSGNEKLFF. The CDR3 DNA follows: TGCGCCAGCAGCGACGCAGGGTCAGGTAATGAAAAACTGTTTTTT.

This rearrangement joins TRBV5-1 to TRBJ1-1, with D perhaps TRBD1 (6 bases). Trimming cost V 0 bases and J 1 base, with 7 bases left between them. Looked up from germline, CDR1 is SGHRS and CDR2 is YFSETQ. The CDR3 covers 14 residues. CDR3 sequence: CASSLDRANTEAFF. Written as DNA, the CDR3 is TGCGCCAGCAGCTTGGACAGGGCGAACACTGAAGCTTTCTTT. Full variable domain (rest looked up from reference TRBV5-1 and TRBJ1-1): KAGVTQTPRYLIKTRGQQVTLSCSPISGHRSVSWYQQTPGQGLQFLFEYFSETQRNKGNFPGRFSGRQFSNSRSEMNVSTLELGDSALYLCASSLDRANTEAFFGQGTRLTVV.

The gene calls are TRBV27 and TRBJ2-7; possible D gene TRBD2, 6 bases. From germline, CDR1 is MNHEY and CDR2 SMNVEV (reference sequence). The CDR3 is made up of 15 amino acids. V was shortened by 6 bases and J by 3 bases, with 18 bases between the two germline ends. The CDR3 loop reads CASSPYRAGDYEQYF. The CDR3 DNA sequence: TGTGCCAGCAGCCCCTATCGAGCGGGCGACTACGAGCAGTACTTC.

The rearrangement joins TRBV4-3 to TRBJ2-7; D possibly corresponds to TRBD2 (6 bases). Per germline, CDR1 LGHNA and CDR2 YSLEER. This CDR3 comprises 16 residues. Trimming pared 0 bases from V and 0 bases from J, leaving 12 bases between. The DNA of the CDR3 is TGCGCCAGCAGCCAAGAGGGGGGTTCGGCCTCCTACGAGCAGTACTTC. This codes for CASSQEGGSASYEQYF.

This rearrangement joins TRBV6-4 to TRBJ2-3, with 9 bases fitting TRBD2. V gave up 0 bases and J gave up 0 bases; unmatched junction bases: 1. From germline, CDR1 is MRHNA and CDR2 SNTAGT. This CDR3 comprises 16 residues. The CDR3 here is CASSDSAGGSTDTQYF. CDR3 nucleotides: TGTGCCAGCAGTGACTCCGCGGGGGGGAGCACAGATACGCAGTATTTT.

The rearrangement joins TRBV5-6 to TRBJ1-1; unclear D gene. The germline V and J ends were trimmed by 1 base and 1 base, with 14 bases remaining between them. Germline V gene sequence: CDR1 SGHDT, CDR2 YYEEEE. The CDR3 is 16 amino acids. The CDR3 is CASSLLRVIKNTEAFF. The CDR3 DNA follows: TGTGCCAGCAGCTTGTTAAGGGTTATTAAGAACACTGAAGCTTTCTTT.

The chain couples TRBV5-1 to TRBJ2-5, with 7 bases lining up with TRBD2. The CDR3 runs 14 residues. V shed 0 bases, J shed 3 bases, and the junction held 2 bases outside the gene matches. Germline lookup yields CDR1 SGHRS and CDR2 YFSETQ. The CDR3 sequence is CASSLGAGEETQYF. CDR3 nucleotide sequence: TGCGCCAGCAGCTTGGGGGCGGGAGAAGAGACCCAGTACTTC.